This entry describes one T cell receptor (beta chain). The CDR3 is 14 residues long. V lost 10 bases to trimming and J lost 7 bases, with 20 bases between them. Germline CDR1 is ENHRY and CDR2 is SYGVKD. The data were obtained in a study of shared clonotypes between healthy human individuals. Repertoires were generated with immunoSEQ multiplex PCR, while TCRdb's copy carries only in-frame clones and drops some. The sample yields some 2.1 million clones, 95% seen once. Material: naive CD4+ T cells sorted from blood. Sample subset: CD45RA+ positively selected. The chain employs TRBV10-3 and TRBJ1-5, with a possible D match to TRBD1 (5 bases). This receptor was taken from a young man in good health. CDR3 nucleotide sequence: TGTGCCACCGCCGTGGGGGAAACGGGCCAGCCCCAGCATTTT. Encoded protein: CATAVGETGQPQHF.